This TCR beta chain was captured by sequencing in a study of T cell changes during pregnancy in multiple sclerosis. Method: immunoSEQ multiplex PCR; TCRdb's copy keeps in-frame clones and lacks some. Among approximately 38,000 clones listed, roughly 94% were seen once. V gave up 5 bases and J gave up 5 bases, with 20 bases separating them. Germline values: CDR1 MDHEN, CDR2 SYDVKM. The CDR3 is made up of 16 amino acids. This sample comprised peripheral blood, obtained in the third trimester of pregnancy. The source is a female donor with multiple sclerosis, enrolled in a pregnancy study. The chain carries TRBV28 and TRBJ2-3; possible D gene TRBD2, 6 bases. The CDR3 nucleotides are TGTGCCAGCAGTCCCTTTAGGCGGGACCGGGGAGATACGCAGTATTTT. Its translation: CASSPFRRDRGDTQYF.